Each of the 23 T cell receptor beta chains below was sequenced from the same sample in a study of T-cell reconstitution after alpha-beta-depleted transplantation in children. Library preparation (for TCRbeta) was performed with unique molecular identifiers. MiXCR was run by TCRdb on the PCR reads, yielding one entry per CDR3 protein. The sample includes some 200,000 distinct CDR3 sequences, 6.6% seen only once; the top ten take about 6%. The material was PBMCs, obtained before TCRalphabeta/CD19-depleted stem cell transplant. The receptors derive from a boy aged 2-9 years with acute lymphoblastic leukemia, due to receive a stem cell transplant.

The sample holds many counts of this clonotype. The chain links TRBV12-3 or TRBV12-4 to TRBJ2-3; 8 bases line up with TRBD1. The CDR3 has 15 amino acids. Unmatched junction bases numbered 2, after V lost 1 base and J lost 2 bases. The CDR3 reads CASSLGQGHTDTQYF. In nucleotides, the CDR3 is TGTGCCAGCAGTTTAGGACAGGGGCACACAGATACGCAGTATTTT.

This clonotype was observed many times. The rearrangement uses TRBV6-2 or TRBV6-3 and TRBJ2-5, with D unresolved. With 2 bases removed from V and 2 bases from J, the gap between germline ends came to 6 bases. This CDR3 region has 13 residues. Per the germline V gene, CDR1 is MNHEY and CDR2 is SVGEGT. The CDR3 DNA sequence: TGTGCCAGCAGTTACGACACGCAAGAGACCCAGTACTTC. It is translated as CASSYDTQETQYF.

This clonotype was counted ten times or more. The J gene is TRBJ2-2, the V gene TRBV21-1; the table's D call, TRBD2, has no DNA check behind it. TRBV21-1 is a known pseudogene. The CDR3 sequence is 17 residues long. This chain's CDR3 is CASSKVNSGREAGELFF. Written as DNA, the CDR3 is TGTGCCAGCAGCAAAGTGAATAGCGGGAGGGAGGCCGGGGAGCTGTTTTTT.

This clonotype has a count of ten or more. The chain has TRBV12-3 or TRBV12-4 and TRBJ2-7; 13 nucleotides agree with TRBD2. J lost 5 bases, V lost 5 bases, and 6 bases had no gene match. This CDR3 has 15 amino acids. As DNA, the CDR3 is TGTGCCAGCAGTGCGACTAGCGGGAGGCCTAACGAGCAGTACTTC. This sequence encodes CASSATSGRPNEQYF.

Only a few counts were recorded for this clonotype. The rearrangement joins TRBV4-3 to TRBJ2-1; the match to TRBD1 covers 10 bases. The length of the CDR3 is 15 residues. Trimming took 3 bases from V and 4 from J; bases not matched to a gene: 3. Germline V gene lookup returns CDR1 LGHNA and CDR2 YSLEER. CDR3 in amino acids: CASSQTGGGYNEQFF. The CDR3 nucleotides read TGCGCCAGCAGCCAGACAGGGGGCGGGTACAATGAGCAGTTCTTC.

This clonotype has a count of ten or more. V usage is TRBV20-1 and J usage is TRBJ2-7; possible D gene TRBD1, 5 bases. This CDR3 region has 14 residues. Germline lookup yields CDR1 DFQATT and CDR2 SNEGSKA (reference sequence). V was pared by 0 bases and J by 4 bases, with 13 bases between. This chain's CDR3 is CSARDLQGGYEQYF. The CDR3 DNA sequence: TGCAGTGCTAGAGATCTCCAGGGTGGGTACGAGCAGTACTTC.

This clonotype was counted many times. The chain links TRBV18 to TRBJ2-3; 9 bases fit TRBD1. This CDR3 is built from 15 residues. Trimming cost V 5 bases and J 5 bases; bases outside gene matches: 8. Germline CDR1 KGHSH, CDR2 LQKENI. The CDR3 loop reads CASSTTGQGRDTQYF. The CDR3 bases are TGTGCCAGCTCAACGACCGGACAGGGGAGAGATACGCAGTATTTT.

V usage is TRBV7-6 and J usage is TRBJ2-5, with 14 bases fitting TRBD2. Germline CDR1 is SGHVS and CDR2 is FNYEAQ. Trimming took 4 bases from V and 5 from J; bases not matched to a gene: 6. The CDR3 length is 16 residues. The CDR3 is CASSSQRTSGRETQYF. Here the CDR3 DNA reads TGTGCCAGCAGCTCCCAAAGGACTAGCGGGAGGGAGACCCAGTACTTC.

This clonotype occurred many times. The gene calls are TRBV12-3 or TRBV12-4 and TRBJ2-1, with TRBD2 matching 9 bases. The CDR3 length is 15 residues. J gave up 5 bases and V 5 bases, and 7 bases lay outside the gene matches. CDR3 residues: CASSPSGGPHNEQFF. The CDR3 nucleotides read TGTGCCAGCAGTCCCAGCGGGGGGCCTCACAATGAGCAGTTCTTC.

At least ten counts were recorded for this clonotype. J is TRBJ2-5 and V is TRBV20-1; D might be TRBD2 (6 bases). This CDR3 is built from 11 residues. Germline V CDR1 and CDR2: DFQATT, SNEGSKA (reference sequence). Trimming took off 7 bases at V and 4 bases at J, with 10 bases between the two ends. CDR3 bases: TGCAGTGTATGGCGGGGAGAGACCCAGTACTTC. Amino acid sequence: CSVWRGETQYF.

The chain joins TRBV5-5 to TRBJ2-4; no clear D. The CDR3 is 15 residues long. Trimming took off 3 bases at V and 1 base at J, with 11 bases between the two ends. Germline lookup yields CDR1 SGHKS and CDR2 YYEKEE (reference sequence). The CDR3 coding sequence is TGTGCCAGCAGCTCCCCCCCCGTGGCCAAAAACATTCAGTACTTC. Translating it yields CASSSPPVAKNIQYF.

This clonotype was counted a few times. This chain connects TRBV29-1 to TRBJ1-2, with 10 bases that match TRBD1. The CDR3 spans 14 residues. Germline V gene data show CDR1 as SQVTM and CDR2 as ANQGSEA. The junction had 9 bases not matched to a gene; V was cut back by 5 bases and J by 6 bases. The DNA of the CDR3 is TGCAGCGTTTCGACAGGGGGCGAGGAAAATGGCTACACCTTC. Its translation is CSVSTGGEENGYTF.

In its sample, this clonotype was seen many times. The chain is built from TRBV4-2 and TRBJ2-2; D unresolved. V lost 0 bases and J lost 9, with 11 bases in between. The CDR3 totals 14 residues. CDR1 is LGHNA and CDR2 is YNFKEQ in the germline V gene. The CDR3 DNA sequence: TGTGCCAGCAGCCAAGATCAGAGAAGTCGGGAGCTGTTTTTT. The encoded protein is CASSQDQRSRELFF.

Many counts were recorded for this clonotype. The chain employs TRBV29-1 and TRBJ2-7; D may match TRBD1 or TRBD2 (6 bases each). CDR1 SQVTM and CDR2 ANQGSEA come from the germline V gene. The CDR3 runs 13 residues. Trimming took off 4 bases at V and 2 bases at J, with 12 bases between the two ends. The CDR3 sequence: CSVAGGSPYEQYF. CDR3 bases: TGCAGCGTTGCCGGGGGCAGCCCCTACGAGCAGTACTTC.

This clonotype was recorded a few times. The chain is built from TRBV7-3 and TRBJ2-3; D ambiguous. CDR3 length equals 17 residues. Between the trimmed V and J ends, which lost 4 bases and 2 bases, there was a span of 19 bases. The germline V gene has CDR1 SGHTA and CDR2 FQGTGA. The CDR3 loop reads CASSSWTTSSSTDTQYF. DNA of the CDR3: TGTGCCAGCAGCTCGTGGACGACAAGTTCCTCCACAGATACGCAGTATTTT.

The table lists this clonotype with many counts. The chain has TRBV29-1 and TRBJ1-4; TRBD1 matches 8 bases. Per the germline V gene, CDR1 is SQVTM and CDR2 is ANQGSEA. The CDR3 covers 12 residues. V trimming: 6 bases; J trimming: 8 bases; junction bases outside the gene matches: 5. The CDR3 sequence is CSVGQGGEKLFF. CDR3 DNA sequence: TGCAGCGTCGGACAGGGAGGAGAAAAACTGTTTTTT. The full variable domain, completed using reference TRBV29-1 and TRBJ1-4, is SAVISQKPSRDICQRGTSLTIQCQVDSQVTMMFWYRQQPGQSLTLIATANQGSEATYESGFVIDKFPISRPNLTFSTLTVSNMSPEDSSIYLCSVGQGGEKLFFGSGTQLSVL.

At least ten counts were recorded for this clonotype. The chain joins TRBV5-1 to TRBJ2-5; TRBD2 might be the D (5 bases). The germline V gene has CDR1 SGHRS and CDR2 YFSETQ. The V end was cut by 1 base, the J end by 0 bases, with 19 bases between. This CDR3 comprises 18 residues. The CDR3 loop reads CASSLREIGRAYQETQYF. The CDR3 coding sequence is TGCGCCAGCAGCTTGAGGGAAATCGGGCGGGCGTACCAAGAGACCCAGTACTTC.

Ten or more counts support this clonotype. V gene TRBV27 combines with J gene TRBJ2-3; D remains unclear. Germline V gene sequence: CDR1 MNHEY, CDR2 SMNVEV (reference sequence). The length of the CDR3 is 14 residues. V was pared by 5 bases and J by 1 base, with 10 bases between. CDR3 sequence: CASSSPQRTDTQYF. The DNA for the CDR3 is TGTGCCAGCAGTAGTCCCCAACGCACAGATACGCAGTATTTT.

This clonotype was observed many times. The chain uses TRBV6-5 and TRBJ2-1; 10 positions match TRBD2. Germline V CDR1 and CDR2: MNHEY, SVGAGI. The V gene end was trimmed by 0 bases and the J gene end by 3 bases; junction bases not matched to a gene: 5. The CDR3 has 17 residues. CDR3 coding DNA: TGTGCCAGCAGTTACTCTCCTCTAGCGGGGGTCTACAATGAGCAGTTCTTC. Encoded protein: CASSYSPLAGVYNEQFF.

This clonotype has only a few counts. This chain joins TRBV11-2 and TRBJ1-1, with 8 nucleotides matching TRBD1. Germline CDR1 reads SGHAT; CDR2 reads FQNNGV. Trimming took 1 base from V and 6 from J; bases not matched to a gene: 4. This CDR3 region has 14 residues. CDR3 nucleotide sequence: TGTGCCAGCAGCTTAGGAGGCAGGGGGCCTGAAGCTTTCTTT. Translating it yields CASSLGGRGPEAFF.

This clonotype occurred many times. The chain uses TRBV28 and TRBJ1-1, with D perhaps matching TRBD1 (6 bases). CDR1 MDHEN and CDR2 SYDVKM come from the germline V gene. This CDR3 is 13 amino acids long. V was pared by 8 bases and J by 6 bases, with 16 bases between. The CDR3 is CASSRGGGPEAFF. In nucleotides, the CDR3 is TGTGCCAGCTCGAGGGGGGGAGGACCTGAAGCTTTCTTT.

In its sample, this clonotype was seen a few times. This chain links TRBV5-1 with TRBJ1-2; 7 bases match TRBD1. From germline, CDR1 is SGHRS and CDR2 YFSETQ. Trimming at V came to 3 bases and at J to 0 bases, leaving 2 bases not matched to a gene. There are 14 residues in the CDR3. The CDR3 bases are TGCGCCAGCAGCTCTGGGACAGCTAACTATGGCTACACCTTC. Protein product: CASSSGTANYGYTF.

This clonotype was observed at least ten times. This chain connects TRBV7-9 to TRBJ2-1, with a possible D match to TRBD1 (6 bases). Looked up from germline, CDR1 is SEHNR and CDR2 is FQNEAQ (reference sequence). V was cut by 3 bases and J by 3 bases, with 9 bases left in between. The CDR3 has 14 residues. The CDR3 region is CASSFPDSYNEQFF. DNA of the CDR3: TGTGCCAGCAGCTTCCCGGACAGCTACAATGAGCAGTTCTTC.